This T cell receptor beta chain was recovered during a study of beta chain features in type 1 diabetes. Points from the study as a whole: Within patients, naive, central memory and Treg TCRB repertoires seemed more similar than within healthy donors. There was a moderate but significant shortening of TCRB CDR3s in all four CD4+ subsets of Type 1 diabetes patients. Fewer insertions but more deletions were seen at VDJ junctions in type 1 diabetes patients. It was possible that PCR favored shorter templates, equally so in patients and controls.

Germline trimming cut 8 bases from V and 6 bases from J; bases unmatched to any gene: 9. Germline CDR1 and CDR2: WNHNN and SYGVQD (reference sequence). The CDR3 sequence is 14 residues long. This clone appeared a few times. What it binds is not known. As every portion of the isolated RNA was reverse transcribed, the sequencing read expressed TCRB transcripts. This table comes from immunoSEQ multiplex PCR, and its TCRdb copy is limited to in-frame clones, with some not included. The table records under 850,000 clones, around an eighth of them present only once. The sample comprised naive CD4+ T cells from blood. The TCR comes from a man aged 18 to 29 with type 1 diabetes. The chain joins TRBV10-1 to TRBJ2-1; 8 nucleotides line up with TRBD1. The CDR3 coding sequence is TGCGCCAGCTGCGAGGACAGGGAGTTCAATGAGCAGTTCTTC. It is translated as CASCEDREFNEQFF.